This paragraph covers one T cell receptor (beta chain) sequence. These data are taken from a study of shared clonotypes between healthy human individuals. About the study: A few men and a couple of women, aged 18 to 49, were donors.

An assay was performed, and its level was deep. Sorted-subset replicate PCRs used 150 to 200 ng DNA, about 30,000 T cell genomes. The data were produced by immunoSEQ multiplex PCR, yet TCRdb's version contains in-frame clones alone and is incomplete. The sample includes some 2.3 million clones, over 85% of them seen just once. The material sequenced was naive CD4+ T cells from PBMCs. The subset here: CD45RA+ positively selected. The source is a man younger than 35 in good health. Some clones in this sample may be carry-over from other donors' samples.

CDR3 residues: CASSRTLEVPAKNIQYF. For the CDR3, the DNA is TGTGCCAGCTCCCGCACCCTTGAGGTTCCAGCCAAAAACATTCAGTACTTC. This sequence joins TRBV19 and TRBJ2-4; no clear D gene. This CDR3 region has 17 residues. The V and J ends lost 9 bases and 0 bases respectively, with 21 bases between them. Germline assignment: CDR1 LNHDA and CDR2 SQIVND (reference sequence).